What follows are 25 T cell receptor beta chains derived from one specimen sequenced in a study of shared T cell receptors in the human thymus. The assay was immunoSEQ multiplex PCR, and TCRdb's table has in-frame clones only and misses some. The sample lists roughly 710,000 clones; 75% to 90% were seen once. The sample also formed part of further work on human thymus T cells.

The sequenced material came from thymocytes. The receptors originated from a girl less than two years old with a congenital heart defect.

This clone has just one count. This chain links TRBV28 with TRBJ2-6; 8 bases fit TRBD1. V shed 3 bases, J shed 1 base, and the junction held 8 bases outside the gene matches. The CDR3 contains 18 residues. The germline V gene encodes CDR1 MDHEN and CDR2 SYDVKM. Written as DNA, the CDR3 is TGTGCCAGCAGTTTGGTGGCAGGGGGCGCTTCTGGGGCCAACGTCCTGACTTTC. It specifies CASSLVAGGASGANVLTF.

V gene TRBV5-6 combines with J gene TRBJ2-5, with D maybe TRBD1 (6 bases). CDR3 size: 15 residues. V was clipped by 4 bases and J by 3 bases, with 16 bases between them. Germline assignment: CDR1 SGHDT and CDR2 YYEEEE. The CDR3: CASSLAAPGEETQYF. The DNA of the CDR3 is TGTGCCAGCAGCCTCGCGGCACCAGGGGAAGAGACCCAGTACTTC.

The chain uses TRBV6-1 and TRBJ2-6; 7 bases align to TRBD1. With V trimmed by 5 bases and J by 3 bases, 1 base remained unmatched. This CDR3 is 14 amino acids long. Per germline, CDR1 MNHNS and CDR2 SASEGT. This CDR3 is CASSNRGGANVLTF. CDR3 bases: TGTGCCAGCAGTAACAGGGGTGGGGCCAACGTCCTGACTTTC.

Only a few counts were recorded for this clone. This chain links TRBV5-1 with TRBJ1-1; D is undetermined. Trimming pared 5 bases from V and 11 bases from J, leaving 13 bases between. Germline CDR1 is SGHRS and CDR2 is YFSETQ. The CDR3 sequence is 11 residues long. The CDR3 DNA follows: TGCGCCAGCAGGGTGGAGGGTCGGGCTTTCTTT. It is translated as CASRVEGRAFF.

The chain joins TRBV7-6 to TRBJ1-4, with a possible D match to TRBD1 (5 bases). The CDR3 sequence is 14 residues long. V was pared by 3 bases and J by 6 bases, with 11 bases between. CDR1 and CDR2 from the germline V gene are SGHVS and FNYEAQ. In DNA form, the CDR3 reads TGTGCCAGCAGCTTGGGGCAGGGCGATGAAAAACTGTTTTTT. It encodes CASSLGQGDEKLFF.

The CDR3 sequence: CAISEPMVQGSGNTIYF. In DNA form, the CDR3 reads TGTGCCATCAGTGAGCCGATGGTACAGGGATCTGGAAACACCATATATTTT. The gene calls are TRBV10-3 and TRBJ1-3; TRBD1 is a possible D gene (6 bases). With 2 bases removed from V and 1 base from J, the gap between germline ends came to 15 bases. CDR1 is ENHRY, CDR2 SYGVKD, per germline. CDR3 length equals 17 residues.

This sequence joins TRBV5-1 and TRBJ1-1, with 10 positions matching TRBD1. V dropped 4 bases and J dropped 3; count of bases not matched to a gene: 9. The CDR3 sequence is 16 residues long. Germline assignment: CDR1 SGHRS and CDR2 YFSETQ. The CDR3 region is CASSLGTGAEDTEAFF. In DNA form, the CDR3 reads TGCGCCAGCAGCCTGGGGACAGGGGCGGAGGACACTGAAGCTTTCTTT.

The chain carries TRBV2 and TRBJ1-2, with a tentative D call TRBD1 (5 bases). The CDR3 sequence is 12 residues long. Germline V gene sequence: CDR1 SNHLY, CDR2 FYNNEI. V was cut by 3 bases and J by 5 bases, with 7 bases left in between. The CDR3 DNA is TGTGCCAGCAGTGACAGGGTGTATGGCTACACCTTC. It specifies CASSDRVYGYTF.

The rearrangement uses TRBV4-3 and TRBJ2-7, with 9 nucleotides matching TRBD1. This CDR3 spans 16 amino acids. CDR1 and CDR2 from the germline V gene are LGHNA and YSLEER. Trimming removed 1 base from V and 1 base from J; junction bases left unmatched: 5. CDR3 loop: CASSQGGQGGSYEQYF. DNA for the CDR3: TGCGCCAGCAGCCAAGGGGGACAGGGTGGATCCTACGAGCAGTACTTC.

This chain connects TRBV12-5 to TRBJ2-2; 14 bases align to TRBD2. CDR3 size: 21 residues. After removal of 4 bases from V and 2 bases from J, the junction contained 15 bases not matched to a gene. Germline CDR1 and CDR2: LGHNT and FRNRAP. The CDR3 DNA sequence: TGTGCTAGTGGTTCAACAGTCACCGGGACTAGCGGGGGCCATAACACCGGGGAGCTGTTTTTT. Translation: CASGSTVTGTSGGHNTGELFF.

V usage is TRBV5-6 and J usage is TRBJ1-2; 7 bases map to TRBD1. With V trimmed by 4 bases and J by 6 bases, 12 bases remained unmatched. The CDR3 extends over 15 amino acids. CDR1 is SGHDT and CDR2 is YYEEEE in the germline V gene. CDR3 region: CASSRPTYRGNGYTF. The CDR3 DNA follows: TGTGCCAGCAGCCGGCCTACTTACAGGGGAAATGGCTACACCTTC.

The chain is built from TRBV30 and TRBJ1-1; TRBD1 aligns across 9 bases. The CDR3 covers 19 residues. J was trimmed by 3 bases and V by 8 bases; bases with no gene match: 25. Germline V gene lookup returns CDR1 GTSNPN and CDR2 SVGIG (reference sequence). The CDR3 sequence is CAGTGTGRLGDFNDTEAFF. In DNA form, the CDR3 reads TGTGCCGGAACCGGGACAGGGCGGTTGGGGGATTTTAATGACACTGAAGCTTTCTTT.

The chain links TRBV19 to TRBJ2-1; D is unresolved. Germline V gene sequence: CDR1 LNHDA, CDR2 SQIVND (reference sequence). The CDR3 consists of 20 residues. Trimming stripped 6 bases from V and 4 bases from J, with 31 bases between. The CDR3 region has the DNA TGTGCCAGTAGCCCCGAAAGCCGGGTTCCCCGACCCGCGGTTTACAATGAGCAGTTCTTC. This gives the protein CASSPESRVPRPAVYNEQFF.

This clone was found once. The chain joins TRBV19 to TRBJ2-2; 7 bases map to TRBD2. Germline lookup yields CDR1 LNHDA and CDR2 SQIVND (reference sequence). There are 16 residues in the CDR3. V was pared by 8 bases and J by 2 bases, with 11 bases of the junction left unmatched. The CDR3 region has the DNA TGTGCCAGTTTTCCCCGGACTAGTGGTAACACCGGGGAGCTGTTTTTT. It translates to CASFPRTSGNTGELFF.

This clone was observed once. The V and J genes are TRBV7-2 and TRBJ2-7; TRBD2 agrees at 7 bases. Unmatched junction bases numbered 7, after V lost 5 bases and J lost 0 bases. The germline V gene has CDR1 SGHTA and CDR2 FQGNSA. CDR3 size: 15 residues. The DNA for the CDR3 is TGTGCCAGCAGCCCTAGCGGCGGGAGCTCCTACGAGCAGTACTTC. Amino acid sequence: CASSPSGGSSYEQYF.

The chain has TRBV27 and TRBJ2-6, with TRBD2 matching over 9 bases. The CDR3 contains 18 residues. The junction had 8 bases not matched to a gene; V was cut back by 5 bases and J by 0 bases. Germline CDR1 and CDR2: MNHEY and SMNVEV (reference sequence). The CDR3 is CASSNPTSGHSGANVLTF. The CDR3, as DNA: TGTGCCAGCAGTAACCCGACTAGCGGACACTCTGGGGCCAACGTCCTGACTTTC.

This clone appeared once. This sequence joins TRBV13 and TRBJ2-7, with 8 bases lining up with TRBD1. This CDR3 has 16 amino acids. Losses at the gene ends were 5 bases for V and 2 bases for J; bases not matched to a gene: 11. Germline loops: CDR1 PRHDT, CDR2 FYEKMQ (reference sequence). Here the CDR3 reads CASSLLDRGTPYEQYF. In DNA form, the CDR3 reads TGTGCCAGCAGCCTACTCGACAGGGGAACCCCCTACGAGCAGTACTTC.

The J gene is TRBJ1-5, the V gene TRBV7-8; D possibly corresponds to TRBD1 (6 bases). The CDR3 spans 17 residues. Per the germline V gene, CDR1 is SGHVS and CDR2 is FQNEAQ. V lost 2 bases and J 0 bases, leaving 14 bases between the germline ends. The chain's CDR3 is CASSLSYRAHSNQPQHF. Written as DNA, the CDR3 is TGTGCCAGCAGCTTATCCTACAGGGCTCATAGCAATCAGCCCCAGCATTTT.

About this clone: A junction end diverges from the germline sequence, so it may reflect a read error. Distinct nucleotide sequences in the sample also encode this CDR3. The DNA of the CDR3 is TGTGCCAGCAGTGTAGGACAAGCTCATAATTCACCCCTCCACTTT. Its protein is CASSVGQAHNSPLHF. This chain links TRBV9 with TRBJ1-6, with D tentatively TRBD1 (5 bases). The germline V gene has CDR1 SGDLS and CDR2 YYNGEE. The CDR3 is made up of 15 amino acids.

The chain combines TRBV10-3 with TRBJ2-5; D may be TRBD1 (6 bases). V lost 2 bases to trimming and J lost 2 bases, with 15 bases between them. Germline CDR1 is ENHRY and CDR2 is SYGVKD. CDR3 length: 16 amino acids. This CDR3 is CAISERQGSGQETQYF. CDR3 bases: TGTGCCATCAGTGAGAGGCAGGGGTCGGGTCAAGAGACCCAGTACTTC.

This clone was found a few times. Other DNA sequences in the sample encode the same CDR3. This chain connects TRBV6-5 to TRBJ1-2; 11 nucleotides line up with TRBD1. Losses at the gene ends were 6 bases for V and 2 bases for J; bases not matched to a gene: 2. Germline V gives CDR1 MNHEY, CDR2 SVGAGI. CDR3 length equals 14 residues. CDR3 loop: CASSRDRGNYGYTF. CDR3 sequence (DNA): TGTGCCAGCAGCCGGGACAGGGGGAACTATGGCTACACCTTC.

CDR3 amino acids: CASSSRNRDVGSKNIQYF. The CDR3 coding sequence is TGCGCCAGCAGCTCCCGGAATCGGGATGTGGGATCCAAAAACATTCAGTACTTC. The chain employs TRBV5-1 and TRBJ2-4, with D possibly being TRBD2 (5 bases). Trimming shortened V by 3 bases and J by 2 bases, and 21 bases separated the two germline ends. The CDR3 has 18 residues. CDR1 is SGHRS and CDR2 is YFSETQ in the germline V gene.

This chain uses TRBV4-3 with TRBJ2-2, with D tentatively TRBD1 (5 bases). Germline CDR1 LGHNA, CDR2 YSLEER. V lost 1 base, J lost 3 bases, and 12 bases lay in between. The CDR3 covers 16 residues. Written as DNA, the CDR3 is TGCGCCAGCAGCCAAGGACCCCCAGGGTACACCGGGGAGCTGTTTTTT. Translated, it gives CASSQGPPGYTGELFF.

This chain joins TRBV4-1 and TRBJ1-3, with a tentative D call TRBD1 (6 bases). The V end was cut by 3 bases, the J end by 3 bases, with 9 bases between. Germline assignment: CDR1 MGHRA and CDR2 YSYEKL. This CDR3 is 14 amino acids long. The CDR3 loop is CASSQEGGGNTIYF. The CDR3 coding sequence is TGCGCCAGCAGCCAGGAAGGGGGTGGAAACACCATATATTTT.

V and J are TRBV5-1 and TRBJ1-1; TRBD1 matches 8 bases. The CDR3 length is 14 residues. The J segment lost 1 base and the V segment lost 8 bases, leaving 7 bases of the junction unmatched. The germline CDR1 and CDR2 sequences are SGHRS and YFSETQ. CDR3 loop: CASPGTGKNTEAFF. In DNA form, the CDR3 reads TGCGCCAGTCCAGGGACAGGAAAGAACACTGAAGCTTTCTTT.